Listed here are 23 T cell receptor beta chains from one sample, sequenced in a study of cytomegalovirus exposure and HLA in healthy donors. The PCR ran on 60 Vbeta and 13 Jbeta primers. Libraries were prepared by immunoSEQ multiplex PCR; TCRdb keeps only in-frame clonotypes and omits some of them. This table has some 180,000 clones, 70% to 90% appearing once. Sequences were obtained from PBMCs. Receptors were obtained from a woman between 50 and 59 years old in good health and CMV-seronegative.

This CDR3 reads CASSWGTAEGGDTQYF. The CDR3 DNA reads as TGCGCCAGCAGCTGGGGCACAGCGGAAGGGGGAGATACGCAGTATTTT. This chain uses TRBV5-1 with TRBJ2-3; perhaps TRBD1 as D (6 bases). CDR1 SGHRS and CDR2 YFSETQ come from the germline V gene. Trimming removed 3 bases at V and 5 bases at J, with 19 bases between. This CDR3 region has 16 residues.

The CDR3 region is CASSPRQGSGANVLTF. The CDR3 DNA reads TGTGCCAGCAGTCCTAGACAGGGCTCTGGGGCCAACGTCCTGACTTTC. The chain carries TRBV27 and TRBJ2-6; 7 nucleotides line up with TRBD1. J lost 0 bases, V lost 5 bases, and 4 bases had no gene match. In germline, CDR1 is MNHEY, CDR2 SMNVEV (reference sequence). This CDR3 region has 16 residues.

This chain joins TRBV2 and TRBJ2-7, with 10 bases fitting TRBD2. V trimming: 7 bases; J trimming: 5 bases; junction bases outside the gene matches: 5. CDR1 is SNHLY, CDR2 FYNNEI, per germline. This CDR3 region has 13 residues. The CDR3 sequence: CASTLAGVDEQYF. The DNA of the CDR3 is TGTGCCAGCACTCTAGCGGGAGTCGACGAGCAGTACTTC.

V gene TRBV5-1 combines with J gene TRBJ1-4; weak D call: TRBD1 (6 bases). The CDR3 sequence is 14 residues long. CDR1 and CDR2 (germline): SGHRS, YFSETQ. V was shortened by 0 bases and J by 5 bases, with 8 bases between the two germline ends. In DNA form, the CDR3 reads TGCGCCAGCAGCTTGGGACAGGAGAATGAAAAACTGTTTTTT. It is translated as CASSLGQENEKLFF.

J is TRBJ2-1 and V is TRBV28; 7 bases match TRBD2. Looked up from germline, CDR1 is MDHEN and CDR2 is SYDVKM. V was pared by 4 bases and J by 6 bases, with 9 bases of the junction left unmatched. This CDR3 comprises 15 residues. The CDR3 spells CASSSTIAGFNEQFF. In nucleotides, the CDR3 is TGTGCCAGCAGTTCCACAATAGCGGGTTTCAATGAGCAGTTCTTC.

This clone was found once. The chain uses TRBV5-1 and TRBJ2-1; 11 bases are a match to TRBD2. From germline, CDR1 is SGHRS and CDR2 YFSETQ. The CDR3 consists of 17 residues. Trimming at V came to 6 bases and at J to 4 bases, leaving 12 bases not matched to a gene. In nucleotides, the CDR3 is TGCGCCAGCATGTTGGACTTAGCGGGAGGGCCTTACAATGAGCAGTTCTTC. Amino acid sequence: CASMLDLAGGPYNEQFF.

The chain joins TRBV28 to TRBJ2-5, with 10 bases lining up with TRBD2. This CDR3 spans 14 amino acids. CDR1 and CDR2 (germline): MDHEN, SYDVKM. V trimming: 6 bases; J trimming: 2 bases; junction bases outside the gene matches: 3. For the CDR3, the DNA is TGTGCCAGCAGACTAGCGGGATGGCAAGAGACCCAGTACTTC. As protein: CASRLAGWQETQYF.

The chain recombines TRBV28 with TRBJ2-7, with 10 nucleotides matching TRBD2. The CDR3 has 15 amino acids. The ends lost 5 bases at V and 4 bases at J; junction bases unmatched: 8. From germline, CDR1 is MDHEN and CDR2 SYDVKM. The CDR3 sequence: CASSPPASGSYEQYF. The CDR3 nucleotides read TGTGCCAGCAGTCCCCCGGCTAGCGGGAGTTACGAGCAGTACTTC.

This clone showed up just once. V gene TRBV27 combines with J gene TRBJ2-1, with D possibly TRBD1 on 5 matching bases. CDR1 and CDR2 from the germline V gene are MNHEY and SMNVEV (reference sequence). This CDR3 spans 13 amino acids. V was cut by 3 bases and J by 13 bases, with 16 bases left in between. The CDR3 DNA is TGTGCCAGCAGTTTTCCAGGGTGGGCGACCCAGTTCTTC. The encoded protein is CASSFPGWATQFF.

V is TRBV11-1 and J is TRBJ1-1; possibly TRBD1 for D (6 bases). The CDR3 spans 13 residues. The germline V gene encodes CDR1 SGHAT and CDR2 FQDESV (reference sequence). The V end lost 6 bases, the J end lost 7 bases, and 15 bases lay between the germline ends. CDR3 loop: CASRGARTDEAFF. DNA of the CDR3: TGTGCCAGCAGGGGGGCGAGGACAGATGAAGCTTTCTTT.

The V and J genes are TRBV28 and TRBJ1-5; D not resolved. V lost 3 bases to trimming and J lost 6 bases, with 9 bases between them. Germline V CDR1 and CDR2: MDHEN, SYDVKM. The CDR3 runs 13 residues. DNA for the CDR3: TGTGCCAGCAGTTTCCGCGGTTCTCAGCCCCAGCATTTT. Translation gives CASSFRGSQPQHF.

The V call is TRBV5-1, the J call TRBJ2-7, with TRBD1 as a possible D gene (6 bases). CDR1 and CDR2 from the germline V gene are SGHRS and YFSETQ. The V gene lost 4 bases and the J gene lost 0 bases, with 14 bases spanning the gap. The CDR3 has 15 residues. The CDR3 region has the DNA TGCGCCAGCAGCGTGGACAGCCTGAGCTCCTACGAGCAGTACTTC. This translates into CASSVDSLSSYEQYF.

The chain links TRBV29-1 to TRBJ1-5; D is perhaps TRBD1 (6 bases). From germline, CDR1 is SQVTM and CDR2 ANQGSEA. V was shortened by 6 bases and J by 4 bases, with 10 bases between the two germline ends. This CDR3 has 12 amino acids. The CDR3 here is CSVGGGNQPQHF. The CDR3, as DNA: TGCAGCGTAGGGGGGGGGAATCAGCCCCAGCATTTT.

The CDR3 spells CASSPDRDYEQYF. Here the CDR3 DNA reads TGTGCCAGTAGCCCCGACAGGGACTACGAGCAGTACTTC. The gene calls are TRBV19 and TRBJ2-7, with 7 bases lining up with TRBD1. Germline V gives CDR1 LNHDA, CDR2 SQIVND (reference sequence). CDR3 size: 13 residues. V was clipped by 6 bases and J by 3 bases; unmatched bases: 5.

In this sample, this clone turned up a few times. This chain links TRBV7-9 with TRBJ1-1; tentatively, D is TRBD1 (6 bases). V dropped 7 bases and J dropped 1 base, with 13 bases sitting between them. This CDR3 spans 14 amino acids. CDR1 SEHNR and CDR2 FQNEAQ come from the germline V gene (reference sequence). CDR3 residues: CASTIVQGNTEAFF. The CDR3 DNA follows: TGTGCCAGCACCATCGTACAGGGGAACACTGAAGCTTTCTTT.

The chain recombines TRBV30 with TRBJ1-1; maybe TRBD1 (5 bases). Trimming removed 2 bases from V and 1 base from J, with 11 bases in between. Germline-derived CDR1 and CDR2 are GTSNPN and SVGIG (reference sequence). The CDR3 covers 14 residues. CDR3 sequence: CAWSQGVRNTEAFF. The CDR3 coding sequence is TGTGCCTGGAGTCAAGGGGTAAGGAACACTGAAGCTTTCTTT.

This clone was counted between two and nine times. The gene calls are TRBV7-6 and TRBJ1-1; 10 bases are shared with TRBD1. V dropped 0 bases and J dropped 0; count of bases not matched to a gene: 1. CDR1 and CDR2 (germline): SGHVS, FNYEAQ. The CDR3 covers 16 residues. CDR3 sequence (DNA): TGTGCCAGCAGCTTAGCGACAGGGGGCCTGAACACTGAAGCTTTCTTT. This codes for CASSLATGGLNTEAFF.

The CDR3 loop reads CASSLDEGYTF. CDR3 nucleotide sequence: TGTGCCAGCAGCTTGGATGAGGGTTACACCTTC. The V and J genes are TRBV5-4 and TRBJ1-2, with no clear D. Looked up from germline, CDR1 is SGHNT and CDR2 is YYREEE (reference sequence). The CDR3 runs 11 residues. V was pared by 0 bases and J by 11 bases, with 8 bases between.

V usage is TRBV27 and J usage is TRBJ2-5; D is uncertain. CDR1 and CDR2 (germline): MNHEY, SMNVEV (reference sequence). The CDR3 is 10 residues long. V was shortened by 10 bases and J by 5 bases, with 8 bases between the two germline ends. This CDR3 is CANTTETQYF. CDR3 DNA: TGTGCCAACACCACGGAGACCCAGTACTTC.

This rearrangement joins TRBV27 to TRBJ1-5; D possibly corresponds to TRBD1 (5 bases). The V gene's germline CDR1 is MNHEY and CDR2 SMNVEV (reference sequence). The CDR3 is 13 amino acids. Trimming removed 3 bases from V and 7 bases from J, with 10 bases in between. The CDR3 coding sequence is TGTGCCAGCAGTTTGGGGAGGGACCAGCCCCAGCATTTT. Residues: CASSLGRDQPQHF.

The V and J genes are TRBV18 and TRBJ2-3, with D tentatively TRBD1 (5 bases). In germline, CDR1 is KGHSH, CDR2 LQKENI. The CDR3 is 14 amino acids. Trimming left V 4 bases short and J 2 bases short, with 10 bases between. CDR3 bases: TGTGCCAGCTCACTGACAGCTATCACAGATACGCAGTATTTT. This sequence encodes CASSLTAITDTQYF.

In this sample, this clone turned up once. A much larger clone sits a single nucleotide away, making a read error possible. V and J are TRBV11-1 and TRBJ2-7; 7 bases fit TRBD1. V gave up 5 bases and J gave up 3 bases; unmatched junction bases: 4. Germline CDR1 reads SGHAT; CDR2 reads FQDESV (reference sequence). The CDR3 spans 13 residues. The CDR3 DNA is TGTGCCAGCAGCCCCGGGACAGTCTACGAGCAGTACTTC. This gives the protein CASSPGTVYEQYF.

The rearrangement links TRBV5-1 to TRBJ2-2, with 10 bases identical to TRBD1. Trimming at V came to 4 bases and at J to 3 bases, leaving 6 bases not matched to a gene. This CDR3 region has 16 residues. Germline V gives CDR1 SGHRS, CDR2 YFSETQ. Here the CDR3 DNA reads TGCGCCAGCAGCAAAGACAGGGGGCCGGACACCGGGGAGCTGTTTTTT. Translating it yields CASSKDRGPDTGELFF. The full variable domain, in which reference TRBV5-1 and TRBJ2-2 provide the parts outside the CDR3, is KAGVTQTPRYLIKTRGQQVTLSCSPISGHRSVSWYQQTPGQGLQFLFEYFSETQRNKGNFPGRFSGRQFSNSRSEMNVSTLELGDSALYLCASSKDRGPDTGELFFGEGSRLTVL.